The 19 T cell receptor beta chains reported below all come from one sample, sequenced in a study of T cell responses to AZD1222 COVID-19 vaccine listed by TCRdb under 2021. The library was generated by the immunoSEQ multiplex PCR assay. TCRdb provides this immuneACCESS table in a form limited to in-frame rearrangements. Some clones are lacking; in checked studies, under half of them reflect an unresolved V gene, and why the rest are absent is not known. The sample profile shows around 140,000 clones; 85% to 95% of them were found once. Of the sample, 12% is held by the ten largest clones. Per the publication, the time point label means: sample from adult after SARS-CoV-2 infection, after symptom onset. This sample comprised peripheral blood, obtained after recovery from COVID-19. The receptor source for this set is an adult who had recovered from COVID-19.

This clone was recorded once. The chain uses TRBV3-1 (or the pseudogene TRBV3-2) and TRBJ2-7; D ambiguous. The CDR3 loop spans 14 amino acids. Germline values: CDR1 LGHDT, CDR2 YNNKEL (reference sequence). The germline V and J ends were trimmed by 0 bases and 2 bases, with 8 bases remaining between them. The CDR3 bases are TGTGCCAGCAGCCAAGAATACGCCGCCTACGAGCAGTACTTC. Translation gives CASSQEYAAYEQYF.

The V gene is TRBV27, the J gene TRBJ1-6; TRBD1 might be the D (6 bases). This CDR3 is built from 15 residues. V lost 7 bases, J lost 10 bases, and 20 bases lay in between. Per the germline V gene, CDR1 is MNHEY and CDR2 is SMNVEV (reference sequence). The CDR3 sequence is CASTPNGGLRSPLHF. In nucleotides, the CDR3 is TGTGCCAGCACCCCGAACGGGGGGCTGAGGTCACCCCTCCACTTT.

V and J are TRBV28 and TRBJ1-2, with D unresolved. Germline CDR1 MDHEN, CDR2 SYDVKM. Trimming cost V 8 bases and J 4 bases, with 14 bases left between them. This CDR3 spans 13 amino acids. The CDR3 loop is CASGSPSLYGYTF. Here the CDR3 DNA reads TGTGCCAGCGGATCCCCATCCCTCTATGGCTACACCTTC.

V usage is TRBV5-1 and J usage is TRBJ2-7; D is unresolved. This CDR3 has 16 residues. Germline-derived CDR1 and CDR2 are SGHRS and YFSETQ. V was trimmed by 0 bases and J by 3 bases, leaving 16 bases between them. CDR3 loop: CASSLGPEPFYYEQYF. CDR3 bases: TGCGCCAGCAGCTTGGGTCCAGAGCCCTTCTACTACGAGCAGTACTTC.

The J gene is TRBJ2-7, the V gene TRBV2; 7 nucleotides align to TRBD2. CDR1 is SNHLY, CDR2 FYNNEI, per germline. The CDR3 length is 16 residues. V lost 1 base, J lost 3 bases, and 9 bases stayed unmatched. The CDR3 loop reads CASSEGERRGGYEQYF. The CDR3 DNA follows: TGTGCCAGCAGTGAAGGTGAGCGACGCGGGGGCTACGAGCAGTACTTC.

This CDR3 is CASSFRGEPHNEQFF. The CDR3 bases are TGCGCCAGCAGCTTCCGTGGAGAGCCCCACAATGAGCAGTTCTTC. V gene TRBV5-1 combines with J gene TRBJ2-1, with D unresolved. Between the trimmed V and J ends, which lost 2 bases and 5 bases, there was a span of 14 bases. CDR1 and CDR2 (germline): SGHRS, YFSETQ. The CDR3 spans 15 residues.

The chain couples TRBV28 to TRBJ2-3; 11 bases are shared with TRBD2. V trimming: 3 bases; J trimming: 1 base; junction bases outside the gene matches: 15. Germline loops: CDR1 MDHEN, CDR2 SYDVKM. The CDR3 totals 20 residues. CDR3 coding DNA: TGTGCCAGCAGTTTCTACTACGGACTAGCGGGCCCTACACGCACAGATACGCAGTATTTT. This codes for CASSFYYGLAGPTRTDTQYF. The whole variable domain, filled in from reference TRBV28 and TRBJ2-3, reads DVKVTQSSRYLVKRTGEKVFLECVQDMDHENMFWYRQDPGLGLRLIYFSYDVKMKEKGDIPEGYSVSREKKERFSLILESASTNQTSMYLCASSFYYGLAGPTRTDTQYFGPGTRLTVL.

This chain uses TRBV21-1 with TRBJ1-4; no DNA check was done on the table's D call, TRBD1. TRBV21-1 is shown as a pseudogene. CDR3 size: 16 residues. CDR3 in DNA: TGTGCCAGCAGGATGACAGGGGGCGCACCTAATGAAAAACTGTTTTTT. As protein: CASRMTGGAPNEKLFF.

The V and J genes are TRBV28 and TRBJ2-1; 9 bases are shared with TRBD1. V was clipped by 7 bases and J by 5 bases; unmatched bases: 9. Germline CDR1 and CDR2: MDHEN and SYDVKM. The CDR3 has 15 residues. Here the CDR3 reads CASTSGTGRNNEQFF. The CDR3 region has the DNA TGTGCCAGCACATCCGGGACAGGGCGAAACAATGAGCAGTTCTTC. The full variable domain, its missing parts supplied by reference TRBV28 and TRBJ2-1, is DVKVTQSSRYLVKRTGEKVFLECVQDMDHENMFWYRQDPGLGLRLIYFSYDVKMKEKGDIPEGYSVSREKKERFSLILESASTNQTSMYLCASTSGTGRNNEQFFGPGTRLTVL.

This clone was detected a few times. The chain employs TRBV6-2 or TRBV6-3 and TRBJ2-1, with a weak D call TRBD2 (6 bases). The germline V gene has CDR1 MNHEY and CDR2 SVGEGT. V lost 2 bases to trimming and J lost 11 bases, with 13 bases between them. The CDR3 loop spans 13 amino acids. The CDR3 nucleotides are TGTGCCAGCAGTTACGGGGAGCGGGCCCAGCAGTTCTTC. Translating gives CASSYGERAQQFF.

The genes are TRBV28 and TRBJ1-5, with TRBD1 as a possible D gene (5 bases). Germline CDR1 is MDHEN and CDR2 is SYDVKM. The CDR3 has 14 amino acids. The germline V and J ends were trimmed by 7 bases and 3 bases, with 13 bases remaining between them. The CDR3 here is CASNGASFNQPQHF. Here the CDR3 DNA reads TGTGCCAGCAATGGGGCAAGCTTCAATCAGCCCCAGCATTTT.

In its sample, this clone was seen once. This rearrangement joins TRBV24-1 to TRBJ1-5, with unresolved D. The germline V gene encodes CDR1 KGHDR and CDR2 SFDVKD. Trimming left V 9 bases short and J 7 bases short, with 9 bases between. The CDR3 is 11 residues long. The CDR3 loop is CATGTGQPQHF. The CDR3 DNA follows: TGTGCCACCGGCACCGGACAGCCCCAGCATTTT.

The CDR3, as DNA: TGCGCCAGCAGCCAAGGCCCCGGGGGGCGCCGCACAGATACGCAGTATTTT. This translates into CASSQGPGGRRTDTQYF. The chain links TRBV4-1 to TRBJ2-3; a weak D match, TRBD2 (7 bases). V lost 1 base to trimming and J lost 1 base, with 15 bases between them. The germline V gene encodes CDR1 MGHRA and CDR2 YSYEKL. The CDR3 is 17 residues long.

The chain is built from TRBV2 and TRBJ2-7; D is perhaps TRBD1 or TRBD2 (5 bases each). The CDR3 runs 13 residues. V was clipped by 7 bases and J by 2 bases, with 12 bases between them. Germline CDR1 SNHLY, CDR2 FYNNEI. CDR3 protein: CASTRDGTYEQYF. The CDR3 DNA sequence: TGTGCCAGCACCCGGGACGGTACCTACGAGCAGTACTTC.

This sequence joins TRBV30 and TRBJ2-1; D is ambiguous. This CDR3 comprises 11 residues. V was trimmed by 6 bases and J by 10 bases, leaving 13 bases between them. Germline V gene sequence: CDR1 GTSNPN, CDR2 SVGIG (reference sequence). The CDR3 sequence is CACSTVNEQFF. The CDR3 DNA reads as TGTGCCTGCTCAACAGTTAACGAGCAGTTCTTC.

This clone was observed once. One end of the junction is discordant with germline, which a read error may explain. The V call is TRBV28, the J call TRBJ2-7, with TRBD2 matching over 7 bases. Germline V CDR1 and CDR2: MDHEN, SYDVKM. CDR3 length: 11 residues. CDR3 region: CTSGTVYEQYF. The CDR3, as DNA: TGTACCAGCGGGACTGTCTACGAGCAGTACTTC.

The chain joins TRBV7-9 to TRBJ2-2; 7 bases agree with TRBD1. Trimming cost V 5 bases and J 1 base; bases outside gene matches: 7. CDR1 is SEHNR and CDR2 is FQNEAQ in the germline V gene (reference sequence). The CDR3 contains 16 residues. The CDR3 nucleotides are TGTGCCAGCAGCGAACAGGGACAGTTGAACACCGGGGAGCTGTTTTTT. It translates to CASSEQGQLNTGELFF.

The chain recombines TRBV10-2 with TRBJ2-3, with D possibly called TRBD1 or TRBD2 (8 bases each). CDR1 and CDR2 (germline): WSHSY, SAAADI. The CDR3 has 20 residues. Trimming pared 2 bases from V and 8 bases from J, leaving 32 bases between. In nucleotides, the CDR3 is TGCGCCAGCAGTGAGGGGGGACGAGGACTAGCCGTAAAAGACAGGGGTACGCAGTATTTT. Encoded protein: CASSEGGRGLAVKDRGTQYF.

The chain carries TRBV23-1 and TRBJ2-7; D unclear. TRBV23-1 qualifies as an ORF whose function is uncertain. This CDR3 is built from 15 residues. The germline V and J ends were trimmed by 2 bases and 3 bases, with 14 bases remaining between them. Here the CDR3 DNA reads TGCGCCAGCAGTCAAGGGTCGATTAGGTTCTACGAGCAGTACTTC. Translated, it gives CASSQGSIRFYEQYF.